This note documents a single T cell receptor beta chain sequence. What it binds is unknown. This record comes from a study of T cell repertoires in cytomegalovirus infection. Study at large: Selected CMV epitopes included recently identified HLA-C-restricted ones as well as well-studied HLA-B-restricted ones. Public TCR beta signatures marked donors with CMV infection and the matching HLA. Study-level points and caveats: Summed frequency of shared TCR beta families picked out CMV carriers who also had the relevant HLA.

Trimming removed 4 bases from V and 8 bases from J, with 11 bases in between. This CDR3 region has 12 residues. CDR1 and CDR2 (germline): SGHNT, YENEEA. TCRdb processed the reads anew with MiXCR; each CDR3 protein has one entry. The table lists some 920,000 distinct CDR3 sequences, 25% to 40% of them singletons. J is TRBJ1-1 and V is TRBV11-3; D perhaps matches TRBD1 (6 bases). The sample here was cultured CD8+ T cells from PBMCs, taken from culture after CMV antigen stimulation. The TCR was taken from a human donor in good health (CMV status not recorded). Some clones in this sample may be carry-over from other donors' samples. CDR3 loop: CASSSQTGEAFF. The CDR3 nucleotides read TGTGCCAGCAGCTCACAAACAGGGGAAGCTTTCTTT.